Listed below are T cell receptor beta chains from one sample, sequenced in a study of siplizumab effects on memory and regulatory T cells. Data came from immunoSEQ multiplex PCR; TCRdb stores just in-frame clones and leaves some out. The sample consists of approximately 100,000 clones, just under 95% of them appearing once. Specimen: non-Treg CD4+ T cells sorted from blood. The source of these receptors is a human donor in good health. CDR3s include the opening cysteine and the closing phenylalanine or tryptophan. Each record gives: J gene, clone size, V gene, D gene, CDR3 DNA, CDR3 protein. The D gene is left open where the match is weak. Some rows mark clone size as missing; the rest say once, few, many or name a class of expanded clone.

J gene: TRBJ1-3
clone size: -
V gene: TRBV4-3
D gene: TRBD1
CDR3 DNA: TGCGCCAGCAGCCGCGCGACAGGGACAGGAAACACCATATATTTT
CDR3 protein: CASSRATGTGNTIYF

J gene: TRBJ1-4
clone size: -
V gene: TRBV5-1
D gene: TRBD1
CDR3 DNA: TGCGCCAGCAGGACGGGACAGGAGGGATCTAATGAAAAACTGTTTTTT
CDR3 protein: CASRTGQEGSNEKLFF

J gene: TRBJ2-1
clone size: once
V gene: TRBV19
D gene: TRBD2
CDR3 DNA: TGTGCCAGTATCCCGACTAGCGGGGGGGCGAATGAGCAGTTCTTC
CDR3 protein: CASIPTSGGANEQFF

J gene: TRBJ2-2
clone size: -
V gene: TRBV5-4
D gene: -
CDR3 DNA: TGTGCCAGCAGCTTGGCCGGCGAGACACCCGGGGAGCTGTTTTTT
CDR3 protein: CASSLAGETPGELFF

J gene: TRBJ1-1
clone size: -
V gene: TRBV10-3
D gene: -
CDR3 DNA: TGTGCCATCAGTTCCGGCAGGGATGACACTGAAGCTTTCTTT
CDR3 protein: CAISSGRDDTEAFF

J gene: TRBJ2-7
clone size: -
V gene: TRBV11-1
D gene: -
CDR3 DNA: TGTGCCAGCAGCTTAGCGAAACACGAGCAGTACTTC
CDR3 protein: CASSLAKHEQYF

J gene: TRBJ2-1
clone size: -
V gene: TRBV11-1
D gene: -
CDR3 DNA: TGTGCCAGCAGCGCAACAGGGTTTCTTGATAATGAGCAGTTCTTC
CDR3 protein: CASSATGFLDNEQFF

J gene: TRBJ2-5
clone size: -
V gene: TRBV19
D gene: TRBD2
CDR3 DNA: TGTGCCAGTAGTATCATCCCTAGCGGGGGGAGGGAGACCCAGTACTTC
CDR3 protein: CASSIIPSGGRETQYF

J gene: TRBJ2-7
clone size: -
V gene: TRBV5-1
D gene: TRBD1
CDR3 DNA: TGCGCCAGCAGCCCCCGTTGGATGGGGGGACAGGGGGACGAGCAGTACTTC
CDR3 protein: CASSPRWMGGQGDEQYF

J gene: TRBJ2-6
clone size: -
V gene: TRBV27
D gene: -
CDR3 DNA: TGTGCCAGCAGTTTATCGCGGAGGGGGCAATCCAACGTCCTGACTTTC
CDR3 protein: CASSLSRRGQSNVLTF

J gene: TRBJ2-1
clone size: -
V gene: TRBV5-4
D gene: -
CDR3 DNA: TGTGCCAGCAGTCCCGGGACTGGACTACTAAGTGGGTTAAATGAGCAGTTCTTC
CDR3 protein: CASSPGTGLLSGLNEQFF

J gene: TRBJ1-1
clone size: -
V gene: TRBV5-8
D gene: TRBD1
CDR3 DNA: TGTGCCAGCAGCTTGTTGGAACTGGGACAGGGGGGTACTGAAGCTTTCTTT
CDR3 protein: CASSLLELGQGGTEAFF

J gene: TRBJ1-1
clone size: -
V gene: TRBV5-1
D gene: -
CDR3 DNA: TGCGCCAGCAGCCTTCAGGGAGCAGGGCCTAGGGCTTTCTTT
CDR3 protein: CASSLQGAGPRAFF

J gene: TRBJ1-2
clone size: -
V gene: TRBV6-5
D gene: -
CDR3 DNA: TGTGCCAGCAGTCCAAGGGGGAGGGCTAACTATGGCTACACCTTC
CDR3 protein: CASSPRGRANYGYTF

J gene: TRBJ1-1
clone size: -
V gene: TRBV18
D gene: -
CDR3 DNA: TGTGCCAGCTCACCCCTCCCGGAAGCTTTCTTT
CDR3 protein: CASSPLPEAFF

J gene: TRBJ2-2
clone size: -
V gene: TRBV5-1
D gene: TRBD2
CDR3 DNA: TGCGCCAGCAGCCCCCTAGTTATGTTTAGCGGGGGGACGAACACCGGGGAGCTGTTTTTT
CDR3 protein: CASSPLVMFSGGTNTGELFF

J gene: TRBJ2-7
clone size: -
V gene: TRBV29-1
D gene: -
CDR3 DNA: TGCAGCGTTGAACGCGGCAGGAATCCCTACGAGCAGTACTTC
CDR3 protein: CSVERGRNPYEQYF

J gene: TRBJ2-7
clone size: once
V gene: TRBV29-1
D gene: TRBD1
CDR3 DNA: TGCAGCGTTACCCAGGGGGTCCTTCCGTACTACGAGCAGTACTTC
CDR3 protein: CSVTQGVLPYYEQYF

J gene: TRBJ2-2
clone size: -
V gene: TRBV7-3
D gene: TRBD1
CDR3 DNA: TGTGCCAGCAGCTTAGGGACAGGGGCCACCGGGGAGCTGTTTTTT
CDR3 protein: CASSLGTGATGELFF

J gene: TRBJ2-6
clone size: -
V gene: TRBV7-6
D gene: -
CDR3 DNA: TGTGCCAGCAGCTTCTCAGGGACCTCTGGGGCCAACGTCCTGACTTTC
CDR3 protein: CASSFSGTSGANVLTF

J gene: TRBJ1-2
clone size: -
V gene: TRBV27
D gene: TRBD1
CDR3 DNA: TGTGCCAGCAGTTTATGGGACAGGGGGCCAGCGGGCTACACCTTC
CDR3 protein: CASSLWDRGPAGYTF

J gene: TRBJ2-7
clone size: -
V gene: TRBV18
D gene: -
CDR3 DNA: TGTGCCAGCTCACTAAGACAAGAAGGCTACGAGCAGTACTTC
CDR3 protein: CASSLRQEGYEQYF

J gene: TRBJ1-2
clone size: -
V gene: TRBV25-1
D gene: TRBD1
CDR3 DNA: TGTGCCAGCAGTAAGACCCCGGGAGGGACAGGCCCAAACTATGGCTACACCTTC
CDR3 protein: CASSKTPGGTGPNYGYTF